This passage covers 20 T cell receptor beta chains from one sample sequenced in a study of long-term antiretroviral therapy in people with HIV. With survey level as its setting, the immunoSEQ assay was v3.0. TCRdb keeps only in-frame clones here, not all; method: immunoSEQ multiplex PCR. This table has approximately 30,000 clones, around 97% appearing once. Here the sequenced sample was unsorted PBMCs, taken 7.6 years after starting antiretroviral therapy. The receptor set was obtained from a man in his thirties or forties with HIV.

The chain is built from TRBV27 and TRBJ2-1; D call uncertain. Germline loops: CDR1 MNHEY, CDR2 SMNVEV (reference sequence). The CDR3 spans 14 residues. V lost 3 bases to trimming and J lost 0 bases, with 6 bases between them. The CDR3 loop reads CASSLGSSYNEQFF. DNA for the CDR3: TGTGCCAGCAGTTTGGGCAGCTCCTACAATGAGCAGTTCTTC.

V usage is TRBV6-1 and J usage is TRBJ2-7; D gene unclear. Trimming took 1 base from V and 5 from J, leaving 12 bases between them. This CDR3 comprises 14 residues. Germline V lookup: CDR1 MNHNS, CDR2 SASEGT. CDR3 amino acids: CASSEVWVQDEQYF. The CDR3 bases are TGTGCCAGCAGTGAAGTCTGGGTCCAAGACGAGCAGTACTTC.

The chain has TRBV6-1 and TRBJ1-5; D possibly corresponds to TRBD1 (5 bases). The CDR3 sequence is 13 residues long. Germline-derived CDR1 and CDR2 are MNHNS and SASEGT. V was pared by 7 bases and J by 6 bases, with 13 bases between. CDR3 DNA: TGTGCCAGCACCCCGGTCGGGGGTCAGCCCCAGCATTTT. Its translation: CASTPVGGQPQHF.

The chain is built from TRBV6-6 and TRBJ2-7; 8 bases fit TRBD1. Germline CDR1 is MNHNY and CDR2 is SVGAGI (reference sequence). This CDR3 comprises 14 residues. V shed 6 bases, J shed 3 bases, and the junction held 7 bases outside the gene matches. The CDR3: CASRRTGSGYEQYF. CDR3 bases: TGTGCCAGCAGACGGACAGGGAGCGGCTACGAGCAGTACTTC.

The V and J genes are TRBV7-8 and TRBJ1-5, with TRBD1 as a possible D gene (6 bases). The CDR3 runs to 12 residues. The germline CDR1 and CDR2 sequences are SGHVS and FQNEAQ. The ends were cut back, 5 bases at V and 16 bases at J, with 18 bases in the middle. In DNA form, the CDR3 reads TGTGCCAGCAGCCCCCAGGAGGGGGTACCACATTTT. The encoded protein is CASSPQEGVPHF.

The gene calls are TRBV25-1 and TRBJ2-7, with D uncertain. This CDR3 region has 11 residues. Germline lookup yields CDR1 MGHDK and CDR2 SYGVNS. Trimming pared 4 bases from V and 3 bases from J, leaving 4 bases between. The CDR3 DNA reads TGTGCCAGCAGTGGTATCTACGAGCAGTACTTC. Its protein is CASSGIYEQYF.

This clone was detected once. This sequence joins TRBV4-3 and TRBJ1-2, with D maybe TRBD1 (6 bases). Trimming removed 0 bases at V and 4 bases at J, with 18 bases between. The CDR3 sequence is 17 residues long. Per germline, CDR1 LGHNA and CDR2 YSLEER. CDR3 nucleotides: TGCGCCAGCAGCCAAGATCTTTCCGGGACATCAGCCTATGGCTACACCTTC. It encodes CASSQDLSGTSAYGYTF.

V usage is TRBV5-4 and J usage is TRBJ1-4; D may be TRBD1 (6 bases). Germline V gives CDR1 SGHNT, CDR2 YYREEE (reference sequence). This CDR3 contains 14 residues. The germline V and J ends were trimmed by 2 bases and 6 bases, with 11 bases remaining between them. The CDR3 sequence: CASSLRGADEKLFF. For the CDR3, the DNA is TGTGCCAGCAGCTTAAGGGGGGCGGATGAAAAACTGTTTTTT.

This clone was seen only once. The gene calls are TRBV6-1 and TRBJ1-1, with D unresolved. The length of the CDR3 is 13 residues. CDR1 and CDR2 (germline): MNHNS, SASEGT. V lost 1 base and J 3 bases, leaving 6 bases between the germline ends. As DNA, the CDR3 is TGTGCCAGCAGTGAAGGGCTTCACACTGAAGCTTTCTTT. It is translated as CASSEGLHTEAFF.

J is TRBJ2-7 and V is TRBV5-6; 8 bases agree with TRBD1. The germline CDR1 and CDR2 sequences are SGHDT and YYEEEE. The CDR3 is made up of 13 amino acids. V lost 4 bases and J lost 2; bases outside the gene matches: 2. This CDR3 reads CASSVGQAYEQYF. CDR3 DNA sequence: TGTGCCAGCAGCGTGGGACAGGCCTACGAGCAGTACTTC.

The J gene is TRBJ2-2, the V gene TRBV5-1; the D is unclear. Looked up from germline, CDR1 is SGHRS and CDR2 is YFSETQ. This CDR3 is 16 amino acids long. The V end lost 4 bases, the J end lost 4 bases, and 17 bases lay between the germline ends. In DNA form, the CDR3 reads TGCGCCAGCAGCCAGATCAAGAACCCAACCACCGGGGAGCTGTTTTTT. This codes for CASSQIKNPTTGELFF. The whole variable domain, remainder taken from reference TRBV5-1 and TRBJ2-2, is KAGVTQTPRYLIKTRGQQVTLSCSPISGHRSVSWYQQTPGQGLQFLFEYFSETQRNKGNFPGRFSGRQFSNSRSEMNVSTLELGDSALYLCASSQIKNPTTGELFFGEGSRLTVL.

The chain employs TRBV7-3 and TRBJ1-5; no clear D gene. The CDR3 is 13 residues long. Trimming removed 5 bases from V and 1 base from J, with 6 bases in between. Per the germline V gene, CDR1 is SGHTA and CDR2 is FQGTGA. CDR3 sequence reads: CASSLDSNQPQHF. CDR3 in DNA: TGTGCCAGCAGCCTCGACAGCAATCAGCCCCAGCATTTT.

The V and J genes are TRBV6-5 and TRBJ1-1; D uncertain. Trimming took off 4 bases at V and 1 base at J, with 7 bases between the two ends. CDR1 is MNHEY, CDR2 SVGAGI, per germline. The CDR3 totals 13 residues. CDR3 nucleotides: TGTGCCAGCAGTTCCCAAGGGAACACTGAAGCTTTCTTT. Protein product: CASSSQGNTEAFF.

The chain uses TRBV27 and TRBJ2-3; 11 positions agree with TRBD2. This CDR3 spans 14 amino acids. Per the germline V gene, CDR1 is MNHEY and CDR2 is SMNVEV (reference sequence). Trimming at V came to 5 bases and at J to 7 bases, leaving 5 bases not matched to a gene. The CDR3 region has the DNA TGTGCCAGCAGTACTAGCGGGAGCTCCCATACGCAGTATTTT. This gives the protein CASSTSGSSHTQYF.

This clone occurred once. The genes are TRBV4-1 and TRBJ1-2; D might be TRBD1 (6 bases). From germline, CDR1 is MGHRA and CDR2 YSYEKL. V lost 3 bases to trimming and J lost 7 bases, with 18 bases between them. This CDR3 is built from 15 residues. Written as DNA, the CDR3 is TGCGCCAGCAGCCATCCAGACAGGCGAGGAGGTGGCTACACCTTC. Protein: CASSHPDRRGGGYTF.

The chain links TRBV21-1 to TRBJ1-5; the table's D call, TRBD1, was not checked against the DNA. TRBV21-1 is a pseudogene locus. The CDR3 has 21 residues. The DNA for the CDR3 is TGTGCCAGCAGCAAAGCGCCTTTTCTGTGTGAACAGGGAGAAAGCAATCAGCCCCAGCATTTT. Amino acid sequence: CASSKAPFLCEQGESNQPQHF.

The J gene is TRBJ2-5, the V gene TRBV5-1; D gene unclear. The CDR3 is 15 amino acids. CDR1 and CDR2 from the germline V gene are SGHRS and YFSETQ. The V gene lost 2 bases and the J gene lost 2 bases, with 13 bases spanning the gap. The CDR3 coding sequence is TGCGCCAGCAGCTTAGTGGCTAATGGGCAAGAGACCCAGTACTTC. Its protein is CASSLVANGQETQYF.

This chain links TRBV5-5 with TRBJ1-1; D is perhaps TRBD1 (5 bases). The V gene's germline CDR1 is SGHKS and CDR2 YYEKEE (reference sequence). CDR3 length equals 14 residues. Trimming left V 1 base short and J 11 bases short, with 18 bases between. DNA of the CDR3: TGTGCCAGCAGCTTGTATATCACCCAGGGAGAGGCTTTCTTT. Residues: CASSLYITQGEAFF.

V is TRBV6-5 and J is TRBJ2-1; D may be TRBD2 (5 bases). From germline, CDR1 is MNHEY and CDR2 SVGAGI. The CDR3 has 13 amino acids. Trimming removed 5 bases from V and 6 bases from J, with 11 bases in between. Written as DNA, the CDR3 is TGTGCCAGCAGTCCCGGGAAGTTCAATGAGCAGTTCTTC. It specifies CASSPGKFNEQFF.

The chain uses TRBV29-1 and TRBJ2-3; 7 bases match TRBD2. With V trimmed by 7 bases and J by 7 bases, 11 bases remained unmatched. There are 13 residues in the CDR3. CDR1 is SQVTM, CDR2 ANQGSEA, per germline. The CDR3, as DNA: TGCAGCGGGGAGGGAGGGATGAGAAATACGCAGTATTTT. It yields the protein CSGEGGMRNTQYF.